A single sample gave rise to the 8 T cell receptor beta chains below, sequenced in a study of cytomegalovirus exposure and HLA in healthy donors. Only in-frame clones appear in the TCRdb table, and some are missing; sequencing was by immunoSEQ multiplex PCR. Here the sample spans fewer than 120,000 clones, approximately 87% being singletons. The material sequenced was PBMCs. These receptors were taken from a woman under 40 in good health and CMV-seropositive.

The chain uses TRBV5-6 and TRBJ2-5; the D gene is possibly TRBD2 (6 bases). V dropped 1 base and J dropped 5 bases, with 12 bases sitting between them. CDR1 is SGHDT, CDR2 YYEEEE, per germline. This CDR3 is built from 14 residues. This CDR3 reads CASSLLGREETQYF. CDR3 in DNA: TGTGCCAGCAGCTTGCTGGGCCGGGAGGAGACCCAGTACTTC.

The rearrangement uses TRBV6-1 and TRBJ1-6; D is possibly TRBD1 (5 bases). Germline V gene sequence: CDR1 MNHNS, CDR2 SASEGT. Deletions cut 10 bases from V and 7 bases from J, with 14 bases between. The CDR3 is made up of 13 amino acids. In nucleotides, the CDR3 is TGTGCCACCAGGACAACAGACAATTCACCCCTCCACTTT. Translating gives CATRTTDNSPLHF.

The gene calls are TRBV2 and TRBJ2-2, with TRBD1 as a possible D gene (6 bases). Trimming removed 6 bases from V and 6 bases from J, with 8 bases in between. In germline, CDR1 is SNHLY, CDR2 FYNNEI. This CDR3 spans 12 amino acids. The CDR3 DNA is TGTGCCAGCAGAGCAGGGGCCGGGGAGCTGTTTTTT. Protein: CASRAGAGELFF.

This rearrangement joins TRBV6-1 to TRBJ1-1, with D possibly matching TRBD1 (6 bases). CDR1 MNHNS and CDR2 SASEGT come from the germline V gene. The CDR3 runs 13 residues. V was pared by 6 bases and J by 7 bases, with 15 bases between. Here the CDR3 DNA reads TGTGCCAGCAGGGCAGGGGTGAGAATTGAAGCTTTCTTT. This translates into CASRAGVRIEAFF.

The chain recombines TRBV7-9 with TRBJ2-1; 13 nucleotides match TRBD2. Germline trimming cut 8 bases from V and 6 bases from J; bases unmatched to any gene: 4. Germline-derived CDR1 and CDR2 are SEHNR and FQNEAQ (reference sequence). This CDR3 has 14 residues. The CDR3 loop reads CASGLAGDSNEQFF. The CDR3, as DNA: TGTGCCAGCGGACTAGCGGGAGATAGCAATGAGCAGTTCTTC.

The chain uses TRBV18 and TRBJ1-5, with D hard to call. Germline V CDR1 and CDR2: KGHSH, LQKENI. Trimming pared 3 bases from V and 5 bases from J, leaving 8 bases between. This CDR3 has 13 residues. The CDR3 protein is CASSPAGDQPQHF. The CDR3 bases are TGTGCCAGCTCACCGGCGGGAGATCAGCCCCAGCATTTT.

The gene calls are TRBV7-2 and TRBJ1-1; 9 bases agree with TRBD1. The germline gives CDR1 SGHTA, CDR2 FQGNSA. Trimming removed 5 bases from V and 4 bases from J; junction bases left unmatched: 5. This CDR3 contains 14 residues. As DNA, the CDR3 is TGTGCCAGCAGCCCACGGACAGGGGTCACTGAAGCTTTCTTT. It encodes CASSPRTGVTEAFF.

J is TRBJ2-2 and V is TRBV5-1; TRBD2 matches at 12 bases. The CDR3 extends over 14 amino acids. The germline V gene encodes CDR1 SGHRS and CDR2 YFSETQ. V dropped 4 bases and J dropped 9; count of bases not matched to a gene: 4. In DNA form, the CDR3 reads TGCGCCAGCAGCGAGGGGACTAGCGGGCGGGAGCTGTTTTTT. It yields the protein CASSEGTSGRELFF.